This T cell receptor (beta chain) emerged from a study of T-cell memory formation after mild COVID-19. A few counts support this clonotype. Its target is unknown. Study-wide findings and caveats: Certain responding clones were present in pre-infection memory, suggesting participation of cross-reactive memory. Later expanders leaned CD4+, whereas day 15 to 85 contracting clones were balanced CD4/CD8.

The V gene lost 0 bases and the J gene lost 5 bases, with 11 bases spanning the gap. This CDR3 is 14 amino acids long. Germline lookup yields CDR1 SGDLS and CDR2 YYNGEE. cDNA libraries for TCR alpha and TCR beta, carrying sample barcodes and UMIs, came from 5'RACE with constant-segment primers. Via MiXCR, TCRdb re-called the 5' RACE reads, giving one row per CDR3 protein. Of 200,000 to 300,000 distinct CDR3 sequences listed, 15% are singletons. This sequence joins TRBV9 and TRBJ2-5; D gene uncertain. This sequence originates from an adult woman who had mild COVID-19 (a few samples of this study predate the infection). Cell type and time point are not known. Input material: PBMCs or a T cell subset sorted from them (not recorded which). This CDR3 is CASSVDIVGETQYF. CDR3 coding DNA: TGTGCCAGCAGCGTAGATATTGTTGGGGAGACCCAGTACTTC.